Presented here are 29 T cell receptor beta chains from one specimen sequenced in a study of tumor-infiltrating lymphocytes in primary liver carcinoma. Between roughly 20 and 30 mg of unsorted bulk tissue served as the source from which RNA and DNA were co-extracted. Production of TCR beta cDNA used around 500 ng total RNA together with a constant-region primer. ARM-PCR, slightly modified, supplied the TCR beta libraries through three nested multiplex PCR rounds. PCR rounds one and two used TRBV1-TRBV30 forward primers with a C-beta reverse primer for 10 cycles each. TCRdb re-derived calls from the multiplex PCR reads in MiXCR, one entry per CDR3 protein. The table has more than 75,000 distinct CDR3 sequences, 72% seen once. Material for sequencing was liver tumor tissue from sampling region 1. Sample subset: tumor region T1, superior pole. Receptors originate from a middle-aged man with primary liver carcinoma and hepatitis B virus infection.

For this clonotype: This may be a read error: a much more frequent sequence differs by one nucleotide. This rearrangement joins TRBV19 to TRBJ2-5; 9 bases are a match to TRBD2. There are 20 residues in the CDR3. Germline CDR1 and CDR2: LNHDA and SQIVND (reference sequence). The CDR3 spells CANSKRGFGLAGVLRETQYF. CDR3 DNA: TGTGCCAATAGTAAGAGAGGGTTTGGATTAGCGGGAGTTTTGAGAGAGACCCAGTACTTC.

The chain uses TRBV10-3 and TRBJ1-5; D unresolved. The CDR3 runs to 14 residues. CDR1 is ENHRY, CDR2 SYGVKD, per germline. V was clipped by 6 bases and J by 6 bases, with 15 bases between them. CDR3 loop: CAIRGLGNCQPQHF. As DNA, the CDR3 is TGTGCCATCAGAGGCCTCGGGAACTGTCAGCCCCAGCATTTT.

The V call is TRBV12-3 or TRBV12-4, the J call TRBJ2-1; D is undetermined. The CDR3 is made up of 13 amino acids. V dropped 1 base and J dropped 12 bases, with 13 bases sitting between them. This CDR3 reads CASSLEGLSAQFF. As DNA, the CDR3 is TGTGCCAGCAGTTTAGAAGGGTTGAGTGCGCAGTTCTTC.

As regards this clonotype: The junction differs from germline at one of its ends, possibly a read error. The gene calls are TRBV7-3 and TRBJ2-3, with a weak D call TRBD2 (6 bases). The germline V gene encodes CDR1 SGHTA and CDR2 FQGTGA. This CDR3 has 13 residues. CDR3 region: CACSPGRTDTQYF. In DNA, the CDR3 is TGTGCCTGCAGCCCGGGGAGGACAGATACGCAGTATTTT.

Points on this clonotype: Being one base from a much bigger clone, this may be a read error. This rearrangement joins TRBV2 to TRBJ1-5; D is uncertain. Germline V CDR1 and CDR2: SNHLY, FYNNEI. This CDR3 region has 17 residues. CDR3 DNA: TGTGTCAGCAGTGAAGCGCTTCGGGTGTGGGACAATCAGCCCCAGCATTTT. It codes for CVSSEALRVWDNQPQHF.

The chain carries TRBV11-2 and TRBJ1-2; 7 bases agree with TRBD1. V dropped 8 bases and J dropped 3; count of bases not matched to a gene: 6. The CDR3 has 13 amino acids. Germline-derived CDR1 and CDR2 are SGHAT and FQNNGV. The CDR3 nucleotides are TGTGCCAGCCCAGCCGACAGGGACTATGGCTACACCTTC. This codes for CASPADRDYGYTF.

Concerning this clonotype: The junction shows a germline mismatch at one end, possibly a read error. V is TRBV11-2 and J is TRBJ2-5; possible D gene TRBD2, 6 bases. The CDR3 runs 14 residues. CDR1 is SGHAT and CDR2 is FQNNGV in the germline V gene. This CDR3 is CANSSERVQETQYF. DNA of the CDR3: TGTGCCAACAGCTCGGAGCGGGTCCAAGAGACCCAGTACTTC.

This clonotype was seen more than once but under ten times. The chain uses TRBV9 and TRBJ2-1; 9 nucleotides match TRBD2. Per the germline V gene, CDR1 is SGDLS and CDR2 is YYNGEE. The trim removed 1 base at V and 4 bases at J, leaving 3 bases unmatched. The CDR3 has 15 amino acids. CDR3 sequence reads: CASSVTSGRYNEQFF. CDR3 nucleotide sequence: TGTGCCAGCAGCGTAACCAGCGGGAGGTACAATGAGCAGTTCTTC.

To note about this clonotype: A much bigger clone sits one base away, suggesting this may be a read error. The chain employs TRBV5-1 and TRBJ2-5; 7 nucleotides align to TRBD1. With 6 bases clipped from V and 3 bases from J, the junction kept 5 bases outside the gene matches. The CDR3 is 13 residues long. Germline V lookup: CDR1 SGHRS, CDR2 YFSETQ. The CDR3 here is CASNRTGEETQYF. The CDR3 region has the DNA TGCGCCAGCAACCGGACAGGCGAAGAGACCCAGTACTTC.

This chain's CDR3 is CASSGQLAGGSNEQFF. As DNA, the CDR3 is TGTGCCAGCAGCGGGCAACTAGCGGGGGGCAGCAATGAGCAGTTCTTC. This rearrangement joins TRBV11-2 to TRBJ2-1, with 12 bases identical to TRBD2. The germline V gene encodes CDR1 SGHAT and CDR2 FQNNGV. The CDR3 length is 16 residues. The trim removed 5 bases at V and 6 bases at J, leaving 8 bases unmatched.

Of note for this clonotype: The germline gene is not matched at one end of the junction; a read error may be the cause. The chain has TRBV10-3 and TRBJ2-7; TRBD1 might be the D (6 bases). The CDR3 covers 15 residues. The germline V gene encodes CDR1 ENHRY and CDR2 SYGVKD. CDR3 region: CAIIESSGGSTEQYF. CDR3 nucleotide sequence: TGTGCCATCATTGAGTCTAGTGGGGGCTCTACTGAGCAGTACTTC.

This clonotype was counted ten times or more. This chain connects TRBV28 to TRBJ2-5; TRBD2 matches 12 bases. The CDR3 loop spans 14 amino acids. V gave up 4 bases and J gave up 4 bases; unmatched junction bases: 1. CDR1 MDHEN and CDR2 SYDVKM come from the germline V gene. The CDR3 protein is CASSSGLAGETQYF. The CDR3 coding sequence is TGTGCCAGCAGTTCGGGACTAGCGGGAGAGACCCAGTACTTC. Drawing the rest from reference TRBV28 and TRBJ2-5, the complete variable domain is DVKVTQSSRYLVKRTGEKVFLECVQDMDHENMFWYRQDPGLGLRLIYFSYDVKMKEKGDIPEGYSVSREKKERFSLILESASTNQTSMYLCASSSGLAGETQYFGPGTRLLVL.

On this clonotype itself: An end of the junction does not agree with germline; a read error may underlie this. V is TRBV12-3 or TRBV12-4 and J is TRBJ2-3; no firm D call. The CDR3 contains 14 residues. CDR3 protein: CASKKVLSTDTQCF. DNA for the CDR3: TGTGCCAGCAAAAAGGTTCTGAGCACAGACACACAGTGTTTT.

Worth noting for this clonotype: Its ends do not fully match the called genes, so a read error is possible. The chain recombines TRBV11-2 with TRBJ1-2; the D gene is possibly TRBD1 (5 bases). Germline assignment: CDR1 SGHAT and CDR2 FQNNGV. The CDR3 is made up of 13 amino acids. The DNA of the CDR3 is TGTACCAACAGCTTAGAGGGGAACTATGGCTACACCTTT. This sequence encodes CTNSLEGNYGYTF.

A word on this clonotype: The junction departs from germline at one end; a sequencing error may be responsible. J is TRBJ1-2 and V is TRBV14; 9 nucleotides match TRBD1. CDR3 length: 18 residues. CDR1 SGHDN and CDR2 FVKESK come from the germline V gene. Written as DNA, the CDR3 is TGTGCCAACAGCCCTCCGGGACAGGGTTCCCAAAGATCCTATGGCTACACCTTC. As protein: CANSPPGQGSQRSYGYTF.

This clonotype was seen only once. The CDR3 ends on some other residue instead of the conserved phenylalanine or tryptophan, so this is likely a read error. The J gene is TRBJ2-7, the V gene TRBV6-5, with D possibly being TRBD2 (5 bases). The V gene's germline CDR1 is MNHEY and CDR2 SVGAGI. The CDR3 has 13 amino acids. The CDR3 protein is CASSRASGYEQYL. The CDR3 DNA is TGTGCTAGCAGCCGCGCGAGCGGCTACGAGCAGTACCTC.

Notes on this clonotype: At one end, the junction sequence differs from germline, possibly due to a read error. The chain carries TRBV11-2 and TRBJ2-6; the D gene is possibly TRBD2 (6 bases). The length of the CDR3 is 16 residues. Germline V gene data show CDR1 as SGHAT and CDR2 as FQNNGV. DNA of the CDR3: TGTGCCTACAGCTTATCGCGGGGAAGAGGGGCCAACTTCCTGACTTTC. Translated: CAYSLSRGRGANFLTF.

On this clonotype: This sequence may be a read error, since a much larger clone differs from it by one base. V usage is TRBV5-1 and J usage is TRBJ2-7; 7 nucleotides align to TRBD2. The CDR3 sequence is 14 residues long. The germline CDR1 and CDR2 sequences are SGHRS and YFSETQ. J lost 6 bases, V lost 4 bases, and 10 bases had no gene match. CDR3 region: CASSMDPGGPEQYF. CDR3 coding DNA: TGCGCCAGCAGCATGGATCCGGGAGGTCCCGAGCAGTACTTC.

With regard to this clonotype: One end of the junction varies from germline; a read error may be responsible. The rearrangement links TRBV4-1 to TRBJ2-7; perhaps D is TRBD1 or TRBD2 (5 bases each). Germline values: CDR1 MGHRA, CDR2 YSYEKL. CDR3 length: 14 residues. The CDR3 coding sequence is TGTGCCAGCAGCCAAGAAATTCGGGACCTCGAGCAGAACTTC. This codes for CASSQEIRDLEQNF.

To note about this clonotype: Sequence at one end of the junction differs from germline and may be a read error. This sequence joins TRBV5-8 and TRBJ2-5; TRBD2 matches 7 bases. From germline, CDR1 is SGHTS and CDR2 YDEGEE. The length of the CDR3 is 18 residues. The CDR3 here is CVSSLGTTSDPYQETQYF. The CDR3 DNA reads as TGTGTCAGCAGCCTAGGGACTACTAGCGATCCGTACCAAGAGACCCAGTACTTC.

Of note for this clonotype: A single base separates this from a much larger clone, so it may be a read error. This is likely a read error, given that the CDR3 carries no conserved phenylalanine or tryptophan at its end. The CDR3 loop is CATSDPRAQYS. In nucleotides, the CDR3 is TGTGCCACCAGTGATCCCAGGGCCCAGTACTCC. V gene TRBV24-1 combines with J gene TRBJ2-5; D might be TRBD1 (5 bases). Germline-derived CDR1 and CDR2 are KGHDR and SFDVKD. Trimming pared 3 bases from V and 9 bases from J, leaving 7 bases between. The CDR3 length is 11 residues.

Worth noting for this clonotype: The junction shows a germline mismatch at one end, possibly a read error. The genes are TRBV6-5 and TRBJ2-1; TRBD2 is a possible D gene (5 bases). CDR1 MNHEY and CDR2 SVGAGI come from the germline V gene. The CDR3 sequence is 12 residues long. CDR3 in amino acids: CASSYIGDEEFF. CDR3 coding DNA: TGTGCCAGCAGTTACATCGGGGATGAGGAGTTCTTC.

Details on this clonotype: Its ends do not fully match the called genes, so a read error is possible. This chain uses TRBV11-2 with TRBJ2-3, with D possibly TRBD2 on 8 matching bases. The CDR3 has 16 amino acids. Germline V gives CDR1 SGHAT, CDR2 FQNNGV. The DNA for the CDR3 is TGTGTCAGCAGTCAGGGCCGGTCGGGGGGGACAGATACGCAATATTTT. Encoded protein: CVSSQGRSGGTDTQYF.

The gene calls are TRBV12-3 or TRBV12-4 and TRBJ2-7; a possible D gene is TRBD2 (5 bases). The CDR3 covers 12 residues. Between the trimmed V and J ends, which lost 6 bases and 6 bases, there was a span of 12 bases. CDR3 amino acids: CASSSGKCEQYF. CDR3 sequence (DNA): TGTGCCAGCAGCTCGGGGAAGTGCGAGCAGTACTTC.

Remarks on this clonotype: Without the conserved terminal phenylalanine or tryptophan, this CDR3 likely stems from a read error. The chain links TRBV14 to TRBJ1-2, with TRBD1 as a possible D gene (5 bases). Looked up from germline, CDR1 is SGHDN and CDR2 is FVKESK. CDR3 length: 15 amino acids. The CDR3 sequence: CASNQGGVGTKGYTT. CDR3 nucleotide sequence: TGTGCCAGCAACCAAGGAGGAGTCGGGACGAAAGGCTACACCACC.

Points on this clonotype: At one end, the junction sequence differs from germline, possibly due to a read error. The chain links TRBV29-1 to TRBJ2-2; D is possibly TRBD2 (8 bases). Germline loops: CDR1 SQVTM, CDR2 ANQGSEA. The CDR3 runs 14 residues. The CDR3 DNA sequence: TGCAGCGTTCCCAACGGACTAGCCCAGGGGGAGCTGTTTTTC. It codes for CSVPNGLAQGELFF.

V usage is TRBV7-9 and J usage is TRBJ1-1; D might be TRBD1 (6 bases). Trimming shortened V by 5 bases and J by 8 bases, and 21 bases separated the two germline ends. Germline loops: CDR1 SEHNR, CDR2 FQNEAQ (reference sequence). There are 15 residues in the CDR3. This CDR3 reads CASSPQGLMNAEAFF. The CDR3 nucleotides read TGTGCCAGCAGCCCTCAGGGGCTAATGAACGCCGAAGCTTTCTTT.

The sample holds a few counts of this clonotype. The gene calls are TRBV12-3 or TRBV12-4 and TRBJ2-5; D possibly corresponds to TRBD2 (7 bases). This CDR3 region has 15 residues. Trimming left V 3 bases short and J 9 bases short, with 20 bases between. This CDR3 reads CASSLSGGGSRSQYF. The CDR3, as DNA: TGTGCCAGCAGTTTGTCGGGGGGCGGGAGTCGGTCCCAGTACTTC.

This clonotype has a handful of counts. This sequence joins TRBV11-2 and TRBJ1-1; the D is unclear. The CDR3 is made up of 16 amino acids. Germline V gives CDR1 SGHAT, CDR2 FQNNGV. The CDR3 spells CISSQNWVAALTEAFF. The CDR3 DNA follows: TGTATCAGCAGCCAAAACTGGGTGGCGGCACTCACTGAAGCTTTCTTT.